One and the same sample provided the 20 T cell receptor beta chains below, sequenced in a study of blood T cell repertoires in COVID-19. Sequenced by immunoSEQ multiplex PCR; TCRdb stores in-frame clones only, minus some. The table records under 300,000 clones, around 89% of them present only once. The specimen sequenced was peripheral blood. The receptors here all came from a middle-aged woman with acute or convalescent COVID-19.

V is TRBV5-1 and J is TRBJ2-7; 8 bases map to TRBD1. Germline CDR1 reads SGHRS; CDR2 reads YFSETQ. V shed 5 bases, J shed 1 base, and the junction held 5 bases outside the gene matches. The CDR3 has 14 amino acids. The CDR3 loop reads CASSYTGGSYEQYV. Written as DNA, the CDR3 is TGCGCCAGCAGTTATACAGGGGGATCCTACGAGCAGTACGTC.

This chain links TRBV4-2 with TRBJ2-2; D is possibly TRBD2 (5 bases). CDR3 length: 12 amino acids. Germline V gene data show CDR1 as LGHNA and CDR2 as YNFKEQ. Trimming took off 6 bases at V and 8 bases at J, with 10 bases between the two ends. CDR3 nucleotides: TGTGCCAGCAGGCGTGGGGAGGGGGAGCTGTTTTTT. The encoded protein is CASRRGEGELFF.

The CDR3: CSVTPDWSSYNEQFF. The CDR3, as DNA: TGCAGCGTCACACCCGACTGGAGCTCCTACAATGAGCAGTTCTTC. The chain recombines TRBV29-1 with TRBJ2-1; D unresolved. Germline lookup yields CDR1 SQVTM and CDR2 ANQGSEA. V was shortened by 6 bases and J by 0 bases, with 15 bases between the two germline ends. The CDR3 has 15 amino acids.

The chain recombines TRBV4-1 with TRBJ2-2; D not resolved. The V gene lost 2 bases and the J gene lost 6 bases, with 13 bases spanning the gap. The CDR3 is made up of 15 amino acids. CDR1 and CDR2 from the germline V gene are MGHRA and YSYEKL. Here the CDR3 reads CASSQPQRGAGELFF. In DNA form, the CDR3 reads TGCGCCAGCAGCCAACCCCAACGAGGAGCCGGGGAGCTGTTTTTT.

V gene TRBV9 combines with J gene TRBJ2-5; D may be TRBD2 (6 bases). V was cut by 4 bases and J by 0 bases, with 16 bases left in between. CDR1 and CDR2 from the germline V gene are SGDLS and YYNGEE. CDR3 length: 16 residues. The CDR3 sequence: CASSLAAGSYQETQYF. As DNA, the CDR3 is TGTGCCAGCAGCCTCGCCGCGGGAAGCTACCAAGAGACCCAGTACTTC.

V gene TRBV19 combines with J gene TRBJ2-1, with 7 nucleotides matching TRBD1. The CDR3 runs to 14 residues. Germline assignment: CDR1 LNHDA and CDR2 SQIVND (reference sequence). Trimming removed 8 bases from V and 6 bases from J; junction bases left unmatched: 10. DNA of the CDR3: TGTGCCAGTTCTGACGTGGGACAGCTCAATGAGCAGTTCTTC. It codes for CASSDVGQLNEQFF.

The chain links TRBV19 to TRBJ1-5; the D gene is possibly TRBD1 (5 bases). V was clipped by 3 bases and J by 3 bases, with 12 bases between them. The germline V gene has CDR1 LNHDA and CDR2 SQIVND (reference sequence). The CDR3 covers 15 residues. The CDR3 here is CASSMIRQINQPQHF. The CDR3 DNA follows: TGTGCCAGTAGTATGATTCGACAGATCAATCAGCCCCAGCATTTT.

The rearrangement uses TRBV5-5 and TRBJ1-2, with TRBD1 matching 9 bases. Germline V gene lookup returns CDR1 SGHKS and CDR2 YYEKEE (reference sequence). V lost 5 bases and J lost 0; bases outside the gene matches: 11. The CDR3 is made up of 17 amino acids. CDR3 protein: CASRDRGLSLTNYGYTF. CDR3 nucleotide sequence: TGTGCCAGCAGGGACAGGGGCCTTTCTTTGACTAACTATGGCTACACCTTC. The variable domain in full, completed from reference TRBV5-5 and TRBJ1-2, reads DAGVTQSPTHLIKTRGQQVTLRCSPISGHKSVSWYQQVLGQGPQFIFQYYEKEERGRGNFPDRFSARQFPNYSSELNVNALLLGDSALYLCASRDRGLSLTNYGYTFGSGTRLTVV.

This clone was recorded a few times. Other DNA sequences from this sample encode an identical CDR3 as well. The chain is built from TRBV5-1 and TRBJ1-2; tentatively, D is TRBD1 (5 bases). The CDR3 totals 14 residues. Deletions cut 0 bases from V and 1 base from J, with 7 bases between. The germline V gene encodes CDR1 SGHRS and CDR2 YFSETQ. The CDR3: CASSLGDSNYGYTF. The CDR3 DNA is TGCGCCAGCAGCTTGGGCGACAGTAACTATGGCTACACCTTC.

The chain's CDR3 is CASSVRVDTDTQYF. The CDR3 DNA reads TGTGCCAGCAGCGTACGGGTCGACACAGATACGCAGTATTTT. The chain joins TRBV9 to TRBJ2-3; D unresolved. V was trimmed by 1 base and J by 2 bases, leaving 8 bases between them. The germline V gene has CDR1 SGDLS and CDR2 YYNGEE. CDR3 length: 14 residues. Drawing the rest from reference TRBV9 and TRBJ2-3, the complete variable domain is DSGVTQTPKHLITATGQRVTLRCSPRSGDLSVYWYQQSLDQGLQFLIQYYNGEERAKGNILERFSAQQFPDLHSELNLSSLELGDSALYFCASSVRVDTDTQYFGPGTRLTVL.

The V and J genes are TRBV5-5 and TRBJ1-1; 7 nucleotides agree with TRBD1. J lost 8 bases, V lost 4 bases, and 5 bases had no gene match. CDR1 and CDR2 (germline): SGHKS, YYEKEE (reference sequence). The CDR3 extends over 12 amino acids. CDR3 DNA: TGTGCCAGCAGCCGAGACAGGGTCGAAGCTTTCTTT. Translating gives CASSRDRVEAFF. The variable domain in full, with the rest retrieved from reference TRBV5-5 and TRBJ1-1, is DAGVTQSPTHLIKTRGQQVTLRCSPISGHKSVSWYQQVLGQGPQFIFQYYEKEERGRGNFPDRFSARQFPNYSSELNVNALLLGDSALYLCASSRDRVEAFFGQGTRLTVV.

The rearrangement uses TRBV7-2 and TRBJ2-1; TRBD2 agrees at 8 bases. The CDR3 is 14 amino acids. After removal of 1 base from V and 8 bases from J, the junction contained 4 bases not matched to a gene. Per germline, CDR1 SGHTA and CDR2 FQGNSA. The CDR3 nucleotides read TGTGCCAGCAGCTTAGAAGCGGGGGTCTATGAGCAGTTCTTC. It codes for CASSLEAGVYEQFF.

The chain carries TRBV5-1 and TRBJ2-5; 13 bases line up with TRBD2. Germline CDR1 reads SGHRS; CDR2 reads YFSETQ. This CDR3 has 22 amino acids. V shed 3 bases and J 2 bases; nucleotides not matched to a gene: 22. The CDR3 loop is CASSYRGLAGERVRDPQETQYF. CDR3 nucleotide sequence: TGCGCCAGCAGCTACCGAGGACTAGCGGGGGAGCGAGTAAGGGATCCGCAAGAGACCCAGTACTTC. The variable domain in full, with the rest retrieved from reference TRBV5-1 and TRBJ2-5, is KAGVTQTPRYLIKTRGQQVTLSCSPISGHRSVSWYQQTPGQGLQFLFEYFSETQRNKGNFPGRFSGRQFSNSRSEMNVSTLELGDSALYLCASSYRGLAGERVRDPQETQYFGPGTRLLVL.

This clone was counted once. The rearrangement joins TRBV5-3 to TRBJ1-5; D gene ambiguous. TRBV5-3 is recorded as an ORF, its role being uncertain. The CDR3 is 14 amino acids. V shed 5 bases and J shed 7 bases, with 16 bases lying between them. The CDR3 region is CARRPIRGMQPQHF. The CDR3 region has the DNA TGTGCCAGAAGGCCCATTCGAGGGATGCAGCCCCAGCATTTT.

The CDR3 DNA sequence: TGTGCCAGCAGCTTAACCGACAGTGATCAGCCCCAGCATTTT. Translation gives CASSLTDSDQPQHF. The V gene is TRBV11-1, the J gene TRBJ1-5, with D perhaps TRBD1 (5 bases). CDR3 length: 14 residues. Germline-derived CDR1 and CDR2 are SGHAT and FQDESV (reference sequence). Trimming took 2 bases from V and 5 from J, leaving 10 bases between them. Based on the CDR3 plus reference TRBV11-1 and TRBJ1-5, the full variable domain is EAEVAQSPRYKITEKSQAVAFWCDPISGHATLYWYRQILGQGPELLVQFQDESVVDDSQLPKDRFSAERLKGVDSTLKIQPAELGDSAMYLCASSLTDSDQPQHFGDGTRLSIL.

This chain joins TRBV5-1 and TRBJ1-1; 10 nucleotides line up with TRBD1. Germline V gene sequence: CDR1 SGHRS, CDR2 YFSETQ. This CDR3 comprises 15 residues. The V segment lost 5 bases and the J segment 5 bases; nucleotides outside the gene matches: 9. CDR3 in DNA: TGCGCCAGCAGAAATGACAGGGGGCGTTGGACTGAAGCTTTCTTT. Its translation is CASRNDRGRWTEAFF.

There are a few counts of this clone. This chain uses TRBV5-1 with TRBJ1-2; D possibly corresponds to TRBD1 (6 bases). Trimming stripped 1 base from V and 6 bases from J, with 13 bases between. CDR1 SGHRS and CDR2 YFSETQ come from the germline V gene. The CDR3 length is 14 residues. The CDR3 loop is CASSLSRGVDGYTF. The CDR3 DNA reads TGCGCCAGCAGCTTGTCCAGGGGTGTAGATGGCTACACCTTC.

The rearrangement links TRBV7-9 to TRBJ1-1, with D hard to call. Per germline, CDR1 SEHNR and CDR2 FQNEAQ (reference sequence). The CDR3 covers 12 residues. The V end was cut by 7 bases, the J end by 4 bases, with 10 bases between. The CDR3 here is CASTGGSTEAFF. The CDR3 DNA sequence: TGTGCCAGCACAGGAGGGAGCACTGAAGCTTTCTTT.

The chain employs TRBV5-1 and TRBJ2-3; TRBD2 is a possible D gene (5 bases). Germline CDR1 SGHRS, CDR2 YFSETQ. V gave up 0 bases and J gave up 4 bases, with 15 bases separating them. This CDR3 is built from 16 residues. The CDR3 spells CASSLVRTPRPDTQYF. The CDR3 DNA sequence: TGCGCCAGCAGCTTGGTGAGGACTCCCCGCCCAGATACGCAGTATTTT.

The chain is built from TRBV6-4 and TRBJ2-7, with 9 nucleotides matching TRBD1. The trim removed 7 bases at V and 0 bases at J, leaving 4 bases unmatched. The CDR3 has 14 amino acids. From germline, CDR1 is MRHNA and CDR2 SNTAGT. The CDR3 loop reads CASIRDRDSYEQYV. The CDR3 region has the DNA TGTGCCAGCATCCGGGACAGGGACTCCTACGAGCAGTACGTC.